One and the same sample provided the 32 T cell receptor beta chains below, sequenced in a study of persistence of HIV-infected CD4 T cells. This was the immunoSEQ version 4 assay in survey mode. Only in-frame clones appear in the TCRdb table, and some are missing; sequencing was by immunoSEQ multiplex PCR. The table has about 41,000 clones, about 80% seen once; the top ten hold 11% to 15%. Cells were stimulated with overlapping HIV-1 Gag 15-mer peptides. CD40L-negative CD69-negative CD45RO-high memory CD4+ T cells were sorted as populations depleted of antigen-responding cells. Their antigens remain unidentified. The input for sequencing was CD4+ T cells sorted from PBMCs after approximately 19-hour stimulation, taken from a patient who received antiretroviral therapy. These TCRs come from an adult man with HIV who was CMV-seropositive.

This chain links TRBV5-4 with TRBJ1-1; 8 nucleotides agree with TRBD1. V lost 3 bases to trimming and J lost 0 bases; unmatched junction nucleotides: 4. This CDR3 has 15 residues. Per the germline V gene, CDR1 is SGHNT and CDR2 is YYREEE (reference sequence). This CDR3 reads CASSSWTGLNTEAFF. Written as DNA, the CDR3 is TGTGCCAGCAGCTCTTGGACAGGGCTGAACACTGAAGCTTTCTTT.

The CDR3: CASRTGHPGETQYF. The CDR3, as DNA: TGTGCCAGCAGGACCGGACACCCGGGCGAGACCCAGTACTTC. This rearrangement joins TRBV7-2 to TRBJ2-5, with a weak D call TRBD1 (5 bases). The germline V and J ends were trimmed by 6 bases and 5 bases, with 16 bases remaining between them. The CDR3 totals 14 residues. The germline CDR1 and CDR2 sequences are SGHTA and FQGNSA.

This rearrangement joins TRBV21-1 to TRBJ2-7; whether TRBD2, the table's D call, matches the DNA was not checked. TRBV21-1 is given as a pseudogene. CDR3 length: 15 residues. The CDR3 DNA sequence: TGTGCCAGCAGCATTATAAGTAGCGCCCGCTACGAGCAGTACTTC. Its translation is CASSIISSARYEQYF.

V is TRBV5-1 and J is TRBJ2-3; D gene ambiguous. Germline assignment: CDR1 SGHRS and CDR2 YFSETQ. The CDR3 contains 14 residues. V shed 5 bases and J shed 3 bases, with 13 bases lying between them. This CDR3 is CASSLGWVTDTQYF. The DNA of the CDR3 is TGCGCCAGCAGTTTAGGGTGGGTAACAGATACGCAGTATTTT.

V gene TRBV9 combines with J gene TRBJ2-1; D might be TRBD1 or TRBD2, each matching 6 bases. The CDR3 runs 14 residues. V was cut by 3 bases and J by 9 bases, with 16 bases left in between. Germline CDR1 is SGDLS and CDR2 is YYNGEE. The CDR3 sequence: CASSGTGRTREQFF. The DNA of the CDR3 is TGTGCCAGCAGCGGTACAGGGAGGACTCGTGAGCAGTTCTTC.

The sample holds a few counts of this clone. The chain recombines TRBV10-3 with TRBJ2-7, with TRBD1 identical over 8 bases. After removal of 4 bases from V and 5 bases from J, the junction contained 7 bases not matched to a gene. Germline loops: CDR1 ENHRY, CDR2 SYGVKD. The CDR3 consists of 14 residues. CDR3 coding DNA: TGTGCCATCAGTGCGAGGACAGGGTACGACGAGCAGTACTTC. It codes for CAISARTGYDEQYF.

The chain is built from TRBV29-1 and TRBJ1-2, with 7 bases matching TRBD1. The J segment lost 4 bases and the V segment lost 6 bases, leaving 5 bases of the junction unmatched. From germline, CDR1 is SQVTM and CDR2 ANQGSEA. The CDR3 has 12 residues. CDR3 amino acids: CSVFGQVYGYTF. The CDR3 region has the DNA TGCAGCGTATTTGGACAGGTCTATGGCTACACCTTC.

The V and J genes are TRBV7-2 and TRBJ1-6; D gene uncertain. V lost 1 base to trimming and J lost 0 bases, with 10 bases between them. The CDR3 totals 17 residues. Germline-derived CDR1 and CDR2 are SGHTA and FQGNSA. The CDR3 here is CASSLVGGSSYNSPLHF. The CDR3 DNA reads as TGTGCCAGCAGCTTAGTCGGCGGGAGCTCCTATAATTCACCCCTCCACTTT.

CDR3 protein: CASSPQGYKLNTEAFF. The CDR3, as DNA: TGCGCCAGCAGCCCACAGGGTTACAAGTTAAACACTGAAGCTTTCTTT. This chain links TRBV5-1 with TRBJ1-1; D possibly corresponds to TRBD1 (6 bases). Germline V gives CDR1 SGHRS, CDR2 YFSETQ. The ends were cut back, 4 bases at V and 2 bases at J, with 18 bases in the middle. The CDR3 totals 16 residues.

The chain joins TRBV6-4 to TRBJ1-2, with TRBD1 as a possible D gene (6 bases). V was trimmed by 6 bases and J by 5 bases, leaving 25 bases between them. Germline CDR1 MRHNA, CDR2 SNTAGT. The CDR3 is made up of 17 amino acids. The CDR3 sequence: CASSEQAGWTAGYGYTF. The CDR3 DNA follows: TGTGCCAGCAGCGAACAGGCCGGGTGGACAGCGGGTTATGGCTACACCTTC.

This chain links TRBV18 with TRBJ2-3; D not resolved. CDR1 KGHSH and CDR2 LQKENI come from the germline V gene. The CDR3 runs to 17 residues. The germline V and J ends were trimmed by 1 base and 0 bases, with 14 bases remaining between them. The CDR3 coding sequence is TGTGCCAGCTCACCACAGCCAGGACCTTCTAGCACAGATACGCAGTATTTT. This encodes CASSPQPGPSSTDTQYF.

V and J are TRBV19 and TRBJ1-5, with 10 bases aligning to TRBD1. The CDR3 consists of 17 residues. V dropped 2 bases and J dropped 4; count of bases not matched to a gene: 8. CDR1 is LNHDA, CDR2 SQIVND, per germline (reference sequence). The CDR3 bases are TGTGCCAGTAGTATACTGGGAGGGACAGGGGTTAATCAGCCCCAGCATTTT. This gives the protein CASSILGGTGVNQPQHF.

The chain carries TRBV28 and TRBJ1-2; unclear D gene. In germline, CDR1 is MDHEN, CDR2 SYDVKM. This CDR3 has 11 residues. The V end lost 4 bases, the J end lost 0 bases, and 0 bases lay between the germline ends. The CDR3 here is CASSSNYGYTF. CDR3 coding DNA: TGTGCCAGCAGTTCTAACTATGGCTACACCTTC.

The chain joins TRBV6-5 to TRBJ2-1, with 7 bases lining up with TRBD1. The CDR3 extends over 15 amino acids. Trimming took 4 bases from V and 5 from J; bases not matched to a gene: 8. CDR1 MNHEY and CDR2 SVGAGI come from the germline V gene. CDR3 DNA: TGTGCCAGCAGTTCCTGGGAACAGGGGAACAATGAGCAGTTCTTC. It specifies CASSSWEQGNNEQFF.

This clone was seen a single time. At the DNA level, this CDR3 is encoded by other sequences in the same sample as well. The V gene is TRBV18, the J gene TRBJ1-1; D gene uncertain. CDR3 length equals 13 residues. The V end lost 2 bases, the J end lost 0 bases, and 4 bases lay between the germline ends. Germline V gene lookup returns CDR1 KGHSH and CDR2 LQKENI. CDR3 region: CASSPGLNTEAFF. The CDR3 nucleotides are TGTGCCAGCTCACCAGGTTTGAACACTGAAGCTTTCTTT.

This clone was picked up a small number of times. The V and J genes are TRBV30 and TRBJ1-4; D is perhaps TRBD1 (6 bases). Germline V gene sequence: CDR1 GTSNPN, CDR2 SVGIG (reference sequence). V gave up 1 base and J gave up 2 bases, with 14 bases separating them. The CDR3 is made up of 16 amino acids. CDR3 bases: TGTGCCTGGAGTGACAGGGAGAATTGGACTAATGAAAAACTGTTTTTT. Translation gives CAWSDRENWTNEKLFF.

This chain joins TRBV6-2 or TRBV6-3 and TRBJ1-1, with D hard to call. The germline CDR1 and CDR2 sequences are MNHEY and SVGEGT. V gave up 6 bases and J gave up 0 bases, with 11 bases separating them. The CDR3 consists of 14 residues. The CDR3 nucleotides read TGTGCCAGCAGCTCCGCAATTTTGAACACTGAAGCTTTCTTT. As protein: CASSSAILNTEAFF.

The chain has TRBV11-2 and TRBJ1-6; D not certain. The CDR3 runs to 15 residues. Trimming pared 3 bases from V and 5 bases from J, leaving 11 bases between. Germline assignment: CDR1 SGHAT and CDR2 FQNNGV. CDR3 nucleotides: TGTGCCAGCAGCTTGGCGTCCCCAAATAATTCACCCCTCCACTTT. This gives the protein CASSLASPNNSPLHF.

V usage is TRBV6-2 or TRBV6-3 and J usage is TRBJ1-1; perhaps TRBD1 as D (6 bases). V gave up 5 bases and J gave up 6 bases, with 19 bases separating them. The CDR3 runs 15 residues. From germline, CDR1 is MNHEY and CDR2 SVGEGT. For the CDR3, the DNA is TGTGCCAGCAGTCTCCCCGGGCGGAGGACAGCTGAAGCTTTCTTT. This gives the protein CASSLPGRRTAEAFF.

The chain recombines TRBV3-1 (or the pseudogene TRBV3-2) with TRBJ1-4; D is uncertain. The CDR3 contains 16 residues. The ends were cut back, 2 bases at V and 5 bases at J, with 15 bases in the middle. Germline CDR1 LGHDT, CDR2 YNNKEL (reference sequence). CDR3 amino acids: CASSQKGGGGNEKLFF. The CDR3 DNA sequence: TGTGCCAGCAGCCAAAAGGGTGGTGGAGGGAATGAAAAACTGTTTTTT.

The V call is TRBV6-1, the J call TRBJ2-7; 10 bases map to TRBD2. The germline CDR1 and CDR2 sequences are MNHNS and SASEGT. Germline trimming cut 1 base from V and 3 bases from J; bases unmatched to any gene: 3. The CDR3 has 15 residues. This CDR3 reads CASSEGLAGVYEQYF. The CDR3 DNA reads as TGTGCCAGCAGTGAAGGGCTAGCGGGGGTCTACGAGCAGTACTTC.

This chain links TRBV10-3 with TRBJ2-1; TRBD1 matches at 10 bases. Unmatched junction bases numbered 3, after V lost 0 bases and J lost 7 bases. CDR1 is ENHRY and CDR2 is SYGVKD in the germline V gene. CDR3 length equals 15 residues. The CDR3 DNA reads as TGTGCCATCAGTGAGTCGGGACAGGGGAGGAATGAGCAGTTCTTC. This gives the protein CAISESGQGRNEQFF.

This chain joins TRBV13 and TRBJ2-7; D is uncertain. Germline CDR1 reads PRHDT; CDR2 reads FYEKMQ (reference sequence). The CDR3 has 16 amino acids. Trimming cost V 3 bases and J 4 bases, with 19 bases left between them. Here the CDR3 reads CASSFSLGNGGYEQYF. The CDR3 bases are TGTGCCAGCAGCTTTAGTTTAGGGAACGGTGGGTACGAGCAGTACTTC. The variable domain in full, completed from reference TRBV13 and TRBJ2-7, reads AAGVIQSPRHLIKEKRETATLKCYPIPRHDTVYWYQQGPGQDPQFLISFYEKMQSDKGSIPDRFSAQQFSDYHSELNMSSLELGDSALYFCASSFSLGNGGYEQYFGPGTRLTVT.

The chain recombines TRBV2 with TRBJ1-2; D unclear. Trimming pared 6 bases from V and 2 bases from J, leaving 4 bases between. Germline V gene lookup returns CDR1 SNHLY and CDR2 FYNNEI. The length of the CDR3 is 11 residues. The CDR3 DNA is TGTGCCAGCAGGGGCAACTATGGCTACACCTTC. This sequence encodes CASRGNYGYTF.

Written as DNA, the CDR3 is TGCAGCGCCCTAGGGTCTGGGGCCAACGTCCTGACTTTC. Translation: CSALGSGANVLTF. The V call is TRBV29-1, the J call TRBJ2-6; D gene ambiguous. Germline loops: CDR1 SQVTM, CDR2 ANQGSEA. CDR3 size: 13 residues. Trimming took 7 bases from V and 1 from J, leaving 8 bases between them.

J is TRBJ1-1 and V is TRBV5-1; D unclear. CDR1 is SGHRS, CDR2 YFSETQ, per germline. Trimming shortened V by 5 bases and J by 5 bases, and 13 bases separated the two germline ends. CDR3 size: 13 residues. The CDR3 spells CASSWWGSTEAFF. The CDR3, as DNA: TGCGCCAGCAGTTGGTGGGGTTCAACTGAAGCTTTCTTT.

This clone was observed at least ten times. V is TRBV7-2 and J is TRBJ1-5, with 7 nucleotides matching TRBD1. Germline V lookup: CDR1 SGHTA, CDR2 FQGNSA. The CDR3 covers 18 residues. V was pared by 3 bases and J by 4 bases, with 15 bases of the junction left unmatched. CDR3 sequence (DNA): TGTGCCAGCAGCTTTAACAACAGGGGAGCTGCTTCGAATCAGCCCCAGCATTTT. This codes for CASSFNNRGAASNQPQHF.

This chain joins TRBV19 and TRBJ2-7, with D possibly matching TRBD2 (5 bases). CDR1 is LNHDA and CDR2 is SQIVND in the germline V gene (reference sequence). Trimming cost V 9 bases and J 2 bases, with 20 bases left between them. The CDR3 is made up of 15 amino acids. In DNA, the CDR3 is TGTGCCAGCCCATCCAGTCTCAGCGGACCCTACGAGCAGTACTTC. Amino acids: CASPSSLSGPYEQYF.

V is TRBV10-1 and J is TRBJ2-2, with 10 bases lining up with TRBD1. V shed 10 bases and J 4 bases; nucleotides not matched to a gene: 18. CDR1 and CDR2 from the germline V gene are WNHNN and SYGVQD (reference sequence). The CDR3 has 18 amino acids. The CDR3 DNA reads TGCGCCAAACTACCGGGACAGGGGACCTCCGGGGGCACCGGGGAGCTGTTTTTT. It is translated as CAKLPGQGTSGGTGELFF.

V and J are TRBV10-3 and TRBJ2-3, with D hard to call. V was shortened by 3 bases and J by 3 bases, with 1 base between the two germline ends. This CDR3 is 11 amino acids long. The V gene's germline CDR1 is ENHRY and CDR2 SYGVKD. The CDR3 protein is CAISDTDTQYF. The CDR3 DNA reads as TGTGCCATCAGTGATACAGATACGCAGTATTTT.

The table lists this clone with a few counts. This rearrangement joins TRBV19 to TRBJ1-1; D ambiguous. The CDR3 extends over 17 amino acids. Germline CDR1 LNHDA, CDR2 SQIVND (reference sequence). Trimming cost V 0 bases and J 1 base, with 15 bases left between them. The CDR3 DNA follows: TGTGCCAGTAGTATAGATCTTACTTCACGGAAGAACACTGAAGCTTTCTTT. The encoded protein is CASSIDLTSRKNTEAFF.

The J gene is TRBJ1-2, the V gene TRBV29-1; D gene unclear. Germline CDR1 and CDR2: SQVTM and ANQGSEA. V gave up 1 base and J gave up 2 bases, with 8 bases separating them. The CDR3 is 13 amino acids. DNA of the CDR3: TGCAGCGTTGAAGCCAACGGGAACTATGGCTACACCTTC. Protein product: CSVEANGNYGYTF.